This passage covers 8 T cell receptor beta chains from one sample sequenced in a study of cytomegalovirus exposure and HLA in healthy donors. Assay: immunoSEQ multiplex PCR; the TCRdb copy retains only in-frame clones and omits some. Of around 120,000 clones listed, 88% are singletons. The sequencing sample was made of PBMCs. The receptors were sampled from a man aged 18 to 29 in good health and CMV-seronegative.

CDR3 in amino acids: CASSSRGQTANTGELFF. CDR3 DNA: TGTGCCAGCAGCTCACGTGGACAGACCGCGAACACCGGGGAGCTGTTTTTT. The chain uses TRBV11-3 and TRBJ2-2; possibly TRBD1 for D (6 bases). This CDR3 has 17 residues. Per the germline V gene, CDR1 is SGHNT and CDR2 is YENEEA. V was trimmed by 4 bases and J by 0 bases, leaving 15 bases between them.

The rearrangement links TRBV2 to TRBJ1-1; D is unclear. The V end was cut by 2 bases, the J end by 6 bases, with 13 bases between. Germline values: CDR1 SNHLY, CDR2 FYNNEI. This CDR3 has 14 amino acids. Here the CDR3 DNA reads TGTGCCAGCAGTGAATTATTAGAGGGCGCTGAAGCTTTCTTT. It specifies CASSELLEGAEAFF.

This clone was counted a few times. The CDR3 loop reads CSVEFEAGETQYF. DNA for the CDR3: TGCAGCGTTGAGTTTGAGGCGGGGGAGACCCAGTACTTC. This chain links TRBV29-1 with TRBJ2-5, with D perhaps TRBD2 (6 bases). Trimming left V 3 bases short and J 5 bases short, with 13 bases between. Germline V lookup: CDR1 SQVTM, CDR2 ANQGSEA. The CDR3 consists of 13 residues. The variable domain in full, with the rest retrieved from reference TRBV29-1 and TRBJ2-5, is SAVISQKPSRDICQRGTSLTIQCQVDSQVTMMFWYRQQPGQSLTLIATANQGSEATYESGFVIDKFPISRPNLTFSTLTVSNMSPEDSSIYLCSVEFEAGETQYFGPGTRLLVL.

The genes are TRBV11-3 and TRBJ2-7; 8 bases map to TRBD1. The CDR3 covers 14 residues. Trimming cost V 6 bases and J 3 bases; bases outside gene matches: 7. Germline V lookup: CDR1 SGHNT, CDR2 YENEEA. Written as DNA, the CDR3 is TGTGCCAGCAGTTCCGACAGGGGTTTCTACGAGCAGTACTTC. It codes for CASSSDRGFYEQYF.

The chain has TRBV5-1 and TRBJ2-1, with 13 bases lining up with TRBD2. The length of the CDR3 is 17 residues. Trimming cost V 2 bases and J 9 bases; bases outside gene matches: 11. Germline V CDR1 and CDR2: SGHRS, YFSETQ. CDR3 bases: TGCGCCAGCAGCTTCCCCCGTGGACTAGCGGGAGTCCGTGAGCAGTTCTTC. It encodes CASSFPRGLAGVREQFF. Supplemented by reference TRBV5-1 and TRBJ2-1, the full variable domain reads KAGVTQTPRYLIKTRGQQVTLSCSPISGHRSVSWYQQTPGQGLQFLFEYFSETQRNKGNFPGRFSGRQFSNSRSEMNVSTLELGDSALYLCASSFPRGLAGVREQFFGPGTRLTVL.

This clone was observed once. The chain links TRBV18 to TRBJ1-1; 10 bases are shared with TRBD1. The V gene's germline CDR1 is KGHSH and CDR2 LQKENI. The CDR3 extends over 13 amino acids. V was pared by 6 bases and J by 6 bases, with 4 bases of the junction left unmatched. CDR3 region: CASSVTGGPEAFF. The CDR3 DNA sequence: TGTGCCAGCTCCGTGACAGGGGGCCCTGAAGCTTTCTTT. The full variable domain, in which reference TRBV18 and TRBJ1-1 provide the parts outside the CDR3, is NAGVMQNPRHLVRRRGQEARLRCSPMKGHSHVYWYRQLPEEGLKFMVYLQKENIIDESGMPKERFSAEFPKEGPSILRIQQVVRGDSAAYFCASSVTGGPEAFFGQGTRLTVV.

V gene TRBV14 combines with J gene TRBJ1-4; 9 positions agree with TRBD1. With V trimmed by 4 bases and J by 6 bases, 0 bases remained unmatched. Germline-derived CDR1 and CDR2 are SGHDN and FVKESK. The CDR3 consists of 13 residues. CDR3 in DNA: TGTGCCAGCAGCCGGGACAGGGATGAAAAACTGTTTTTT. Its protein product is CASSRDRDEKLFF. Using reference TRBV14 and TRBJ1-4 for the parts outside the CDR3, the full variable domain is EAGVTQFPSHSVIEKGQTVTLRCDPISGHDNLYWYRRVMGKEIKFLLHFVKESKQDESGMPNNRFLAERTGGTYSTLKVQPAELEDSGVYFCASSRDRDEKLFFGSGTQLSVL.

This chain links TRBV18 with TRBJ2-2, with D possibly being TRBD1 (6 bases). V lost 3 bases and J 5 bases, leaving 19 bases between the germline ends. The germline CDR1 and CDR2 sequences are KGHSH and LQKENI. The CDR3 is made up of 17 amino acids. The CDR3 DNA is TGTGCCAGCTCACCGTTTGTTCCTGGGGGCAGGACCGGGGAGCTGTTTTTT. Translation: CASSPFVPGGRTGELFF.